The clone carrying this TCR beta chain was observed a single time. Its target is not known. The sample originates from a study of T cell responses to AZD1222 COVID-19 vaccine. Study results and limitations: Vaccine-associated CD4 TCRs ranged over spike, dominating at 160-218 and 743-854. Sampling that yielded the repertoires occurred only after the peak T cell response.

V was clipped by 0 bases and J by 1 base, with 9 bases between them. CDR1 and CDR2 from the germline V gene are SGHAT and FQNNGV. This CDR3 has 15 residues. Assay: immunoSEQ multiplex PCR; the TCRdb copy retains only in-frame clones and omits some. Counted here are over 100,000 clones, roughly 90% occurring once; the ten biggest clones make up 1% to 1.4%. The receptor's source is an adult who received the AZD1222 COVID-19 vaccine. V gene TRBV11-2 combines with J gene TRBJ1-2, with a possible D match to TRBD1 (5 bases). Sequenced here: peripheral blood, sampled 28 days after the second AZD1222 dose. The CDR3 sequence: CASSLDRQSNYGYTF. CDR3 DNA: TGTGCCAGCAGCTTAGACAGACAGAGTAACTATGGCTACACCTTC.